This T cell receptor beta chain was sequenced in a study of cytomegalovirus exposure and HLA in healthy donors. Study observations and caveats: One variant, a missense change in DCLRE1C, was linked in a later analysis to TCR beta V- and J-gene trimming.

Regarding this clone: Its antigen is undetermined.

PCR primers comprised 60 Vbeta and 13 Jbeta primers. Sequenced by immunoSEQ multiplex PCR; TCRdb stores in-frame clones only, minus some. Of 85,000 to 90,000 clones in the sample, 65% to 80% were seen once. This CDR3 has 17 amino acids. V was clipped by 0 bases and J by 0 bases; unmatched bases: 2. CDR1 is SGHNT, CDR2 YYREEE, per germline (reference sequence). The sample comprised PBMCs. The chain recombines TRBV5-4 with TRBJ2-1; 11 positions agree with TRBD1. The receptor comes from a man between 25 and 39 years old in good health and CMV-seropositive. This chain's CDR3 is CASSLGGTGGSYNEQFF. Here the CDR3 DNA reads TGTGCCAGCAGCTTGGGAGGGACAGGGGGCTCCTACAATGAGCAGTTCTTC.